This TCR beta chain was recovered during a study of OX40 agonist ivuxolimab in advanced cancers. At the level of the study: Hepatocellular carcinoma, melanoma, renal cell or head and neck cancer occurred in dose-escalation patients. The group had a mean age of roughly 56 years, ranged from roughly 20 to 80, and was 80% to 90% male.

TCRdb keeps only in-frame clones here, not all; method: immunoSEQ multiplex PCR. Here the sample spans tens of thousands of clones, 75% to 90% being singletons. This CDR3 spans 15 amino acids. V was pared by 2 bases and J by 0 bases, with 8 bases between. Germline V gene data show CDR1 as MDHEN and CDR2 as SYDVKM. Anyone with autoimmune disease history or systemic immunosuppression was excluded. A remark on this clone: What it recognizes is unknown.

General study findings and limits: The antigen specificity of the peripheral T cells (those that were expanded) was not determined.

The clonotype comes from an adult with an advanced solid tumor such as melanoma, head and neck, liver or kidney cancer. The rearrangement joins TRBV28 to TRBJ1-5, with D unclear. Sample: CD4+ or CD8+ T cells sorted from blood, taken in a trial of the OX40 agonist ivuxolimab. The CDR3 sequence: CASSLLVHSNQPQHF. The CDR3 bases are TGTGCCAGCAGTTTACTTGTTCATAGCAATCAGCCCCAGCATTTT.